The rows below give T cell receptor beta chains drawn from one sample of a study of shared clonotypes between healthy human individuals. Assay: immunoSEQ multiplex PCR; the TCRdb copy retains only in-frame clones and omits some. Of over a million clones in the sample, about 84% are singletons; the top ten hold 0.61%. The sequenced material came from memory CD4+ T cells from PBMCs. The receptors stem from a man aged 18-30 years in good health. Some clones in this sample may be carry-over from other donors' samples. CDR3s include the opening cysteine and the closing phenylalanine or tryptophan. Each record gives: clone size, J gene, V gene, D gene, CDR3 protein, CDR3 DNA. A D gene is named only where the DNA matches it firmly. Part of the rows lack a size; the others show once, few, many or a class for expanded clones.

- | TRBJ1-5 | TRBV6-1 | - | CASSEIRNQPQHF | TGTGCCAGCAGTGAAATCAGGAATCAGCCCCAGCATTTT
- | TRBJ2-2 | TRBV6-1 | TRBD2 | CASSEPAGVGGELFF | TGTGCCAGCAGTGAACCAGCGGGAGTCGGCGGGGAGCTGTTTTTT
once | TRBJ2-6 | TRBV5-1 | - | CASSLAGPSGANVLTF | TGCGCCAGCAGCTTGGCGGGCCCTTCTGGGGCCAACGTCCTGACTTTC
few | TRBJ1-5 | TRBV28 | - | CASSFHSGRGHQPQHF | TGTGCCAGCAGTTTTCATAGTGGCAGGGGCCATCAGCCCCAGCATTTT
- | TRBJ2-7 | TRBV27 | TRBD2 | CASRSSGRSYEQYF | TGTGCCAGCAGGTCTAGCGGGAGGTCCTACGAGCAGTACTTC
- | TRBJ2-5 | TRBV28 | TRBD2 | CASAGGRAVETQYF | TGTGCCAGCGCGGGGGGCCGCGCGGTTGAGACCCAGTACTTC
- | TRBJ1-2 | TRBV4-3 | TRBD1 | CASSQSGTGGYGYTF | TGCGCCAGCAGCCAATCCGGGACAGGGGGATATGGCTACACCTTC
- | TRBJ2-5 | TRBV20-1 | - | CSARDRVGQYF | TGCAGTGCTAGAGACCGGGTGGGACAGTACTTC
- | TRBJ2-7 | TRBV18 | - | CASSPARGGYEQYF | TGTGCCAGCTCACCAGCAAGGGGAGGTTATGAGCAGTACTTC
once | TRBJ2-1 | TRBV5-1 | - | CASSYDLSSYNEQFF | TGCGCCAGCAGCTATGACCTGAGCTCCTACAATGAGCAGTTCTTC
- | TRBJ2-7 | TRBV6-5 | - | CASSYSMSNYEQYF | TGTGCCAGCAGTTACTCAATGAGCAACTACGAGCAGTACTTC
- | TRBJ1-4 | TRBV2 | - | CASSGLTADNEKLFF | TGTGCCAGCAGTGGGCTGACAGCTGATAATGAAAAACTGTTTTTT
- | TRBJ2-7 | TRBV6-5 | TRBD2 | CASSSPGGSGEQYF | TGTGCCAGCAGTTCTCCGGGGGGGTCTGGCGAGCAGTACTTC
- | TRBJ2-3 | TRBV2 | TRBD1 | CASRRGTGGVSDTQYF | TGTGCCAGCAGGCGAGGGACAGGGGGCGTTTCAGATACGCAGTATTTT
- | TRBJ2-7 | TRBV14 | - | CASSQDLFAEQYF | TGTGCCAGCAGCCAAGATCTCTTCGCCGAGCAGTACTTC
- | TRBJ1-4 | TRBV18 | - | CASSQLFATNEKLFF | TGTGCCAGCTCACAATTGTTTGCAACTAATGAAAAACTGTTTTTT
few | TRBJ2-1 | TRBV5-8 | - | CASSEKNEQFF | TGTGCCAGCAGCGAAAAGAATGAGCAGTTCTTC
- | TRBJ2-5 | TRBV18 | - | CASSPPVSRPETQYF | TGTGCCAGCTCACCACCGGTCAGCAGGCCAGAGACCCAGTACTTC
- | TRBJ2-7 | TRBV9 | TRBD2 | CASSATGTSGREQYF | TGTGCCAGCAGCGCGACCGGGACTAGCGGGAGGGAGCAGTACTTC
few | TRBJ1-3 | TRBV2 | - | CASSEGNTIYF | TGTGCCAGCAGTGAAGGAAACACCATATATTTT
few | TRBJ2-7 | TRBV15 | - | CATSSLPRGRLYEQYF | TGTGCCACCAGCAGCCTACCCAGGGGACGACTCTACGAGCAGTACTTC
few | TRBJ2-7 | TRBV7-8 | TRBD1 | CASVFSTGGGYEQYF | TGTGCCAGCGTCTTCTCGACAGGGGGCGGCTACGAGCAGTACTTC